This T cell receptor (beta chain) stems from a study of technical replicates of blood from several donors. Repertoires were generated with immunoSEQ multiplex PCR, while TCRdb's copy carries only in-frame clones and drops some. Of fewer than 65,000 clones detected, around 87% appear once; the ten largest clones hold roughly 4.8%. This clone was seen more than once but under ten times. The clonotype was recovered from a human donor in good health. Some clones in this sample may be carry-over from other donors' samples. The sequenced sample consisted of PBMCs.

CDR3 sequence (DNA): TGTGCCTGGACCGTAGGGACTAGTAGGTACCAAGAGACCCAGTACTTC. This translates into CAWTVGTSRYQETQYF. The chain recombines TRBV30 with TRBJ2-5; 8 nucleotides align to TRBD2. CDR1 and CDR2 (germline): GTSNPN, SVGIG (reference sequence). The CDR3 has 16 amino acids. With 4 bases clipped from V and 0 bases from J, the junction kept 10 bases outside the gene matches.